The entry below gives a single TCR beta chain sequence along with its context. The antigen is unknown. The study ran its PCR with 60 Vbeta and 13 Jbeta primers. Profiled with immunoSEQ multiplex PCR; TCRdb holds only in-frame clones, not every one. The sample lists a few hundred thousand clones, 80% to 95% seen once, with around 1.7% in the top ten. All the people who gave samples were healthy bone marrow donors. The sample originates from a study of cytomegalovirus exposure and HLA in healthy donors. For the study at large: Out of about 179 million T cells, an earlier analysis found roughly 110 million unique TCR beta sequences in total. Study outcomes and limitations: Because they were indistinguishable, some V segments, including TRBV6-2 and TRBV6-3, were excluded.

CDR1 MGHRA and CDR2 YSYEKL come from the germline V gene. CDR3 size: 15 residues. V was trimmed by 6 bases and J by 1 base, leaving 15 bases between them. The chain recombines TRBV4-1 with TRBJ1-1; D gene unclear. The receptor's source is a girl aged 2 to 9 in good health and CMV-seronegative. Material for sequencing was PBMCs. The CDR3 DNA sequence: TGCGCCAGCAGACTAGGGCCAGGCCCGAACACTGAAGCTTTCTTT. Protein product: CASRLGPGPNTEAFF.